This T cell receptor beta chain was sequenced for a study of T-cell reconstitution after alpha-beta-depleted transplantation in children. The germline CDR1 and CDR2 sequences are MNHNS and SASEGT. The CDR3 length is 13 residues. Trimming took off 8 bases at V and 3 bases at J, with 13 bases between the two ends. The study, taken as a whole, reports: T-cell counts and diversity at one year post-transplant came mainly from newly produced T cells. It was surviving recipient T cells and thymic progenitors that gave some patients high TCRbeta diversity at day 60. Several hundred rapidly expanded clones from non-depleted graft cells reportedly supplied alpha-beta T cells about two months post-transplant.

Construction of the TCRbeta library involved unique molecular identifiers. A single record per CDR3 protein comes from TCRdb applying MiXCR to the PCR reads. Of hundreds of thousands of distinct CDR3 sequences in the sample, 20% to 25% were seen once. The table lists this clonotype with a few counts. Antigen unknown. The sample here was PBMCs, mostly from graft donor cells, taken 360 days after TCRalphabeta/CD19-depleted stem cell transplant. The receptor's source is a boy under two years old who had a stem cell transplant for acute myeloid leukemia, so the T cells may come from the graft donor. V is TRBV6-1 and J is TRBJ2-5; D is possibly TRBD1 or TRBD2 (6 bases each). Written as DNA, the CDR3 is TGTGCCAGCCTCCAGGGGAGGAAAGAGACCCAGTACTTC. Translation gives CASLQGRKETQYF.